Listed below are T cell receptor beta chains from one sample, sequenced in a study of shared clonotypes between healthy human individuals. Libraries were prepared by immunoSEQ multiplex PCR; TCRdb keeps only in-frame clonotypes and omits some of them. The sample shows roughly 2.6 million clones, around 94% of them seen only once. Sequenced input: naive CD4+ T cells sorted from blood. The receptors shown here come from a man aged 18 to 30 in good health. CDR3s include the opening cysteine and the closing phenylalanine or tryptophan. A D gene is named only where the DNA matches it firmly. Not every row has a clone size; where given, it reads once, few, many or a size class.

j_call | d_call | clone_size | v_call | cdr3_nt | cdr3_aa
TRBJ2-3 | . | . | TRBV19 | TGTGCCAGTAACCAGGGCCGGTACACAGATACGCAGTATTTT | CASNQGRYTDTQYF
TRBJ2-7 | . | . | TRBV30 | TGTGCCTGGGGGCCCACGACCTACGAGCAGTACTTC | CAWGPTTYEQYF
TRBJ1-1 | TRBD1 | . | TRBV4-1 | TGCGCCAGCAGCCGCACCCGGGACAGTTTTGAAGCTTTCTTT | CASSRTRDSFEAFF
TRBJ1-4 | . | . | TRBV30 | TGTGCCTGGAGTGTTACTGAAAAACTGTTTTTT | CAWSVTEKLFF
TRBJ1-6 | TRBD1 | . | TRBV28 | TGTGCCAGCAGTTTACCGGGACAGGGTACCCTACTGAGCTCCTATAATTCACCCCTCCACTTT | CASSLPGQGTLLSSYNSPLHF
TRBJ1-5 | . | . | TRBV9 | TGTGCCAGCAGCCCTCTGGGGGGGCTAGGCCAGCCCCAGCATTTT | CASSPLGGLGQPQHF
TRBJ1-1 | . | few | TRBV30 | TGTGCCTGGAGTAAACAGACCAACACTGAAGCTTTCTTT | CAWSKQTNTEAFF
TRBJ2-7 | TRBD2 | . | TRBV19 | TGTGCCAGTAGTATGGTTAGCGGGATCGGAGAGCAGTACTTC | CASSMVSGIGEQYF
TRBJ2-1 | . | . | TRBV6-1 | TGTGCCAGCAGTGAGGGACGGACTCCTGGCAATGAGCAGTTCTTC | CASSEGRTPGNEQFF
TRBJ2-7 | TRBD2 | . | TRBV7-2 | TGTGCCAGCAGCTTATGGCGGACTAGCGGGAGTGTTAACGAGCAGTACTTC | CASSLWRTSGSVNEQYF
TRBJ2-5 | TRBD2 | . | TRBV14 | TGTGCCAGCAGCCAGGGGGGGACTACCCAAGAGACCCAGTACTTC | CASSQGGTTQETQYF
TRBJ2-7 | . | . | TRBV6-1 | TGTGCCAGCAAAGGACAGTGGGTGTACTACGAGCAGTACTTC | CASKGQWVYYEQYF
TRBJ1-1 | . | . | TRBV4-1 | TGCGCCAGCAGCCAAGTTAAGGAGTGGGGCACTGAAGCTTTCTTT | CASSQVKEWGTEAFF
TRBJ2-7 | TRBD1 | . | TRBV11-2 | TGTGCCAGCAGCTTAGAACAGGGGTTATCCTACGAGCAGTACTTC | CASSLEQGLSYEQYF
TRBJ1-6 | . | . | TRBV27 | TGTGCCAGCAGCCAAGACAGGAGTCCCTCCTATAATTCACCCCTCCACTTT | CASSQDRSPSYNSPLHF
TRBJ1-5 | . | . | TRBV6-1 | TGTGCCAGCAGTGAAGGGGGGGCAAGCAATCAGCCCCAGCATTTT | CASSEGGASNQPQHF
TRBJ2-1 | . | . | TRBV6-6 | TGTGCCAGCAGTTACTCGACCGCGAGCTCCTACAATGAGCAGTTCTTC | CASSYSTASSYNEQFF
TRBJ2-7 | TRBD1 | . | TRBV5-6 | TGTGCCAGCAGCCGTCCGGGACAGGGGGCAACTAAGTCTTCCTACGAGCAGTACTTC | CASSRPGQGATKSSYEQYF
TRBJ2-5 | TRBD2 | . | TRBV10-3 | TGTGCCACCCAAGAGGGCGGGGGAGAGACCCAGTACTTC | CATQEGGGETQYF
TRBJ2-3 | . | . | TRBV30 | TGTGCCTGGAGGCCCGGACAGTTAAGGGATACGCAGTATTTT | CAWRPGQLRDTQYF
TRBJ2-5 | . | . | TRBV7-6 | TGTGCCAGCAGTGTAGACAGGCAGGGTGGGCGAGAGACCCAGTACTTC | CASSVDRQGGRETQYF
TRBJ2-1 | TRBD2 | . | TRBV13 | TGTGCCAGCAGCTTAGAGGGTTCTCTGGGACTAGCGGGATTCAGCAATGAGCAGTTCTTC | CASSLEGSLGLAGFSNEQFF
TRBJ2-5 | TRBD2 | . | TRBV9 | TGTGCCAGCAGCGGCCTAGCGGGAGTGGAGACCCAGTACTTC | CASSGLAGVETQYF
TRBJ1-2 | . | . | TRBV19 | TGTGCCAGTAGTATCGCGGGGGGAGTCAACTATGGCTACACCTTC | CASSIAGGVNYGYTF
TRBJ1-1 | TRBD1 | once | TRBV18 | TGTGCCAGCTCACCCATACCGGGACAGGGGATAGGGACTGAAGCTTTCTTT | CASSPIPGQGIGTEAFF
TRBJ1-3 | . | . | TRBV7-9 | TGTGCCAGCAGCCCACCGAAAAAGACTGGGGCCATATATTTT | CASSPPKKTGAIYF
TRBJ2-4 | . | . | TRBV19 | TGTGCCAGTAGATCCGGCGGCTCTTTACTAGCCAAAAACATTCAGTACTTC | CASRSGGSLLAKNIQYF
TRBJ1-3 | . | . | TRBV19 | TGTGCCAGTAGTCAACAGGGAGAGATATGGAACACCATATATTTT | CASSQQGEIWNTIYF
TRBJ2-3 | . | . | TRBV10-2 | TGCGCCAGCAGTGTGAGAGCCACTAGCACAGATACGCAGTATTTT | CASSVRATSTDTQYF
TRBJ2-7 | . | . | TRBV6-1 | TGTGCCAGCAGTGAAGTAGGGGGGCTCTCCTACGAGCAGTACTTC | CASSEVGGLSYEQYF
TRBJ1-1 | . | . | TRBV6-1 | TGTGCCGGGGCATCGAACACTGAAGCTTTCTTT | CAGASNTEAFF
TRBJ1-1 | TRBD1 | . | TRBV6-6 | TGTGCCAGCAGTTACCCGACAGGGGCGGGGACTGAAGCTTTCTTT | CASSYPTGAGTEAFF
TRBJ1-5 | TRBD1 | . | TRBV28 | TGTGCCAGCAGCTATACAGGGGCGGGCAATCAGCCCCAGCATTTT | CASSYTGAGNQPQHF
TRBJ1-4 | . | . | TRBV18 | TGTGCCAGCTCACCAGGTCGATACTCGGATGAAAAACTGTTTTTT | CASSPGRYSDEKLFF
TRBJ2-2 | . | . | TRBV15 | TGTGCCACCAGCAGAGATCAAACCGGGGAGCTGTTTTTT | CATSRDQTGELFF
TRBJ2-5 | . | . | TRBV5-1 | TGCGCCAGCAGCGTACAGGGTGGGGAGACCCAGTACTTC | CASSVQGGETQYF
TRBJ2-5 | . | . | TRBV5-1 | TGCGCCAGCAGCCTGAGTATACTCCAAGAGACCCAGTACTTC | CASSLSILQETQYF
TRBJ2-1 | . | . | TRBV15 | TGTGCCACCAGCACTGACGGAAGCTCCTACAATGAGCAGTTCTTC | CATSTDGSSYNEQFF